The 29 T cell receptor beta chains reported below all come from one sample, sequenced in a study of T cell repertoires in cytomegalovirus infection. No antigen has been identified for these receptors. TCRdb ran MiXCR on the reads and lists one entry per CDR3 protein. The table lists 750,000 to 950,000 distinct CDR3 sequences, about 29% of them singletons. The source material was cultured CD8+ T cells from PBMCs, sampled from culture after CMV antigen stimulation. These receptor sequences come from a human donor in good health (CMV status not recorded). Some clones in this sample may be carry-over from other donors' samples.

The rearrangement links TRBV10-3 to TRBJ2-3; a weak D match, TRBD2 (6 bases). This CDR3 is 15 amino acids long. V gave up 7 bases and J gave up 4 bases, with 18 bases separating them. CDR1 and CDR2 from the germline V gene are ENHRY and SYGVKD. The CDR3: CAINHRREDADTQYF. For the CDR3, the DNA is TGTGCCATCAACCACAGGAGGGAGGACGCAGATACGCAGTATTTT.

This clonotype has more than one count but fewer than ten. The V call is TRBV28, the J call TRBJ1-2; no clear D gene. V gave up 11 bases and J gave up 7 bases, with 20 bases separating them. Germline CDR1 reads MDHEN; CDR2 reads SYDVKM. This CDR3 region has 13 residues. The CDR3 sequence: CAATPGKRIGYTF. The CDR3 nucleotides read TGTGCCGCAACCCCAGGAAAACGGATTGGCTACACCTTC.

V usage is TRBV6-4 and J usage is TRBJ2-4, with D tentatively TRBD1 or TRBD2 (5 bases each). V lost 5 bases, J lost 0 bases, and 11 bases lay in between. The CDR3 is made up of 15 amino acids. Germline lookup yields CDR1 MRHNA and CDR2 SNTAGT. The chain's CDR3 is CASSSEGLAKNIQYF. CDR3 nucleotide sequence: TGTGCCAGCAGTTCAGAGGGGCTAGCCAAAAACATTCAGTACTTC.

On this clonotype: It may be a read error: a sequence one base away is much more abundant. The chain couples TRBV7-6 to TRBJ1-5, with 7 bases aligning to TRBD1. Germline V CDR1 and CDR2: SGHVS, FNYEAQ. This CDR3 is 15 amino acids long. For the CDR3, the DNA is TGTGTCAGCAGCTCCGGGGACAGTATCAATCAGCCCCAGCATTTT. Translated: CVSSSGDSINQPQHF.

Ten or more counts support this clonotype. V gene TRBV7-6 combines with J gene TRBJ2-5, with TRBD2 matching 9 bases. The CDR3 has 16 residues. After removal of 4 bases from V and 2 bases from J, the junction contained 8 bases not matched to a gene. CDR1 and CDR2 (germline): SGHVS, FNYEAQ. The CDR3 coding sequence is TGTGCCAGCAGCTCGCTAGCGGGACGGTATCAAGAGACCCAGTACTTC. This encodes CASSSLAGRYQETQYF.

V and J are TRBV7-6 and TRBJ2-5; the D gene is possibly TRBD1 (7 bases). CDR1 is SGHVS and CDR2 is FNYEAQ in the germline V gene. Trimming stripped 4 bases from V and 0 bases from J, with 39 bases between. The CDR3 has 24 amino acids. The CDR3 reads CASSSIPLRGTHTETSKYQETQYF. In nucleotides, the CDR3 is TGTGCCAGCAGCTCAATTCCCCTCAGGGGGACTCACACTGAAACCTCGAAGTACCAAGAGACCCAGTACTTC.

This clonotype was counted only a few times. The chain joins TRBV12-3 or TRBV12-4 to TRBJ2-1; 11 bases map to TRBD2. V lost 5 bases, J lost 6 bases, and 18 bases stayed unmatched. The CDR3 is made up of 19 amino acids. For the CDR3, the DNA is TGTGCCAGCAGTCCGTCGACTAGCGGGGATGGCTTTTCCCGCAATGAGCAGTTCTTC. The encoded protein is CASSPSTSGDGFSRNEQFF.

The CDR3 is CASSEWGSSAGELFF. CDR3 nucleotides: TGTGCCAGCAGTGAATGGGGCAGTTCTGCCGGGGAGCTGTTTTTT. J is TRBJ2-2 and V is TRBV25-1; possible D gene TRBD1, 5 bases. CDR3 length: 15 residues. Trimming left V 1 base short and J 6 bases short, with 12 bases between. Germline loops: CDR1 MGHDK, CDR2 SYGVNS. The entire variable domain, with the rest obtained from reference TRBV25-1 and TRBJ2-2, is as follows: EADIYQTPRYLVIGTGKKITLECSQTMGHDKMYWYQQDPGMELHLIHYSYGVNSTEKGDLSSESTVSRIRTEHFPLTLESARPSHTSQYLCASSEWGSSAGELFFGEGSRLTVL.

This clonotype occurred a few times. The J gene is TRBJ2-5, the V gene TRBV6-1; D is unresolved. CDR1 is MNHNS, CDR2 SASEGT, per germline. V lost 1 base and J 5 bases, leaving 14 bases between the germline ends. The CDR3 is 15 residues long. The CDR3 coding sequence is TGTGCCAGCAGTGAAGATTTGGGCGAGGACGAGACCCAGTACTTC. It specifies CASSEDLGEDETQYF.

The J gene is TRBJ2-2, the V gene TRBV6-8; D call uncertain. The CDR3 runs 11 residues. Germline values: CDR1 MNHGY, CDR2 SAAAGT. V was cut by 8 bases and J by 10 bases, with 11 bases left in between. This CDR3 reads CASGLREELFF. CDR3 DNA sequence: TGTGCCAGCGGTTTACGAGAGGAGCTGTTTTTT.

This clonotype was counted ten times or more. A read error may account for a junction end that differs from germline. The chain links TRBV6-2 or TRBV6-3 to TRBJ2-5, with TRBD2 matching 13 bases. The CDR3 contains 12 residues. Germline V lookup: CDR1 MNHEY, CDR2 SVGEGT. The CDR3 spells CGTSGAQETQYF. In DNA, the CDR3 is TGCGGGACTAGCGGGGCGCAAGAGACCCAGTACTTC.

This clonotype was seen once. This chain connects TRBV7-9 to TRBJ2-1; 8 nucleotides align to TRBD1. The CDR3 sequence is 14 residues long. Per the germline V gene, CDR1 is SEHNR and CDR2 is FQNEAQ (reference sequence). V was clipped by 7 bases and J by 3 bases; unmatched bases: 5. CDR3 in DNA: TGTGCCAGCAACTCGGGACAGGTCTACAATGAGCAGTTCTTC. Protein sequence: CASNSGQVYNEQFF. Drawing the rest from reference TRBV7-9 and TRBJ2-1, the complete variable domain is DTGVSQNPRHKITKRGQNVTFRCDPISEHNRLYWYRQTLGQGPEFLTYFQNEAQLEKSRLLSDRFSAERPKGSFSTLEIQRTEQGDSAMYLCASNSGQVYNEQFFGPGTRLTVL.

This sequence joins TRBV27 and TRBJ1-4; D not resolved. V lost 6 bases, J lost 0 bases, and 8 bases lay in between. Germline CDR1 and CDR2: MNHEY and SMNVEV (reference sequence). CDR3 length equals 14 residues. The chain's CDR3 is CASSGLATNEKLFF. The CDR3 region has the DNA TGTGCCAGCAGCGGTCTTGCAACTAATGAAAAACTGTTTTTT. Full variable domain (outside the CDR3, taken from reference TRBV27 and TRBJ1-4): EAQVTQNPRYLITVTGKKLTVTCSQNMNHEYMSWYRQDPGLGLRQIYYSMNVEVTDKGDVPEGYKVSRKEKRNFPLILESPSPNQTSLYFCASSGLATNEKLFFGSGTQLSVL.

The CDR3 sequence: CASSLGGNPSYNEQFF. The DNA for the CDR3 is TGCGCCAGCAGCTTGGGGGGAAACCCTTCCTACAATGAGCAGTTCTTC. The rearrangement links TRBV5-1 to TRBJ2-1, with D unclear. The germline V gene encodes CDR1 SGHRS and CDR2 YFSETQ. The CDR3 is made up of 16 amino acids. Trimming removed 0 bases at V and 1 base at J, with 11 bases between.

This clonotype was counted once. This sequence joins TRBV12-3 or TRBV12-4 and TRBJ1-2; D gene uncertain. The CDR3 has 15 residues. V dropped 5 bases and J dropped 1 base, with 14 bases sitting between them. The CDR3 reads CASSIEPSGNYGYTF. The CDR3, as DNA: TGTGCCAGCAGTATAGAGCCATCGGGTAACTATGGCTACACCTTC.

This clonotype was seen a few times. The gene calls are TRBV19 and TRBJ2-7; TRBD2 is a possible D gene (6 bases). This CDR3 is 13 amino acids long. V gave up 6 bases and J gave up 6 bases, with 15 bases separating them. Germline lookup yields CDR1 LNHDA and CDR2 SQIVND (reference sequence). CDR3 nucleotide sequence: TGTGCCAGTAGCTGGCGCAGGGAGGCCGAGCAGTACTTC. Protein product: CASSWRREAEQYF.

The J gene is TRBJ1-1, the V gene TRBV12-3 or TRBV12-4; 7 positions match TRBD1. This CDR3 spans 15 amino acids. Trimming removed 1 base from V and 7 bases from J; junction bases left unmatched: 9. CDR3 bases: TGTGCCAGCAGTTTAGTAGGAGGGGGCGTCGGTGAAGCTTTCTTT. This translates into CASSLVGGGVGEAFF.

The V and J genes are TRBV28 and TRBJ1-4; maybe TRBD1 (5 bases). The CDR3 contains 13 residues. Germline loops: CDR1 MDHEN, CDR2 SYDVKM. V lost 4 bases and J lost 7, with 10 bases in between. CDR3 loop: CASSWSGPEKLFF. The CDR3 DNA sequence: TGTGCCAGCAGTTGGTCGGGGCCTGAAAAACTGTTTTTT. Looking up the rest from reference TRBV28 and TRBJ1-4 gives the full variable domain: DVKVTQSSRYLVKRTGEKVFLECVQDMDHENMFWYRQDPGLGLRLIYFSYDVKMKEKGDIPEGYSVSREKKERFSLILESASTNQTSMYLCASSWSGPEKLFFGSGTQLSVL.

This clonotype was seen repeatedly, ten times or more. The rearrangement uses TRBV28 and TRBJ2-3; no clear D. Germline CDR1 and CDR2: MDHEN and SYDVKM. The V end was cut by 3 bases, the J end by 0 bases, with 7 bases between. The CDR3 is 14 amino acids. CDR3 in DNA: TGTGCCAGCAGTTTTATACGGAGCACAGATACGCAGTATTTT. This translates into CASSFIRSTDTQYF.

There are a few counts of this clonotype. J is TRBJ2-7 and V is TRBV18; D ambiguous. The CDR3 spans 14 residues. V lost 2 bases, J lost 3 bases, and 11 bases lay in between. CDR1 is KGHSH, CDR2 LQKENI, per germline. CDR3 DNA sequence: TGTGCCAGCTCACCAGCCGGACCTCTCTACGAGCAGTACTTC. Its protein product is CASSPAGPLYEQYF.

The J gene is TRBJ2-7, the V gene TRBV4-1; D is undetermined. V dropped 1 base and J dropped 2 bases, with 9 bases sitting between them. The germline V gene encodes CDR1 MGHRA and CDR2 YSYEKL. The length of the CDR3 is 14 residues. The CDR3 here is CASSQVVGTYEQYF. Written as DNA, the CDR3 is TGCGCCAGCAGCCAAGTAGTGGGCACCTACGAGCAGTACTTC.

The J gene is TRBJ1-1, the V gene TRBV5-4; tentatively, D is TRBD1 (5 bases). CDR1 and CDR2 (germline): SGHNT, YYREEE (reference sequence). Trimming left V 4 bases short and J 3 bases short, with 16 bases between. There are 15 residues in the CDR3. The CDR3 sequence is CASSPTGGTDTEAFF. CDR3 DNA: TGTGCCAGCAGCCCGACTGGGGGAACGGACACTGAAGCTTTCTTT.

This clonotype was counted only a few times. The V and J genes are TRBV3-1 and TRBJ1-1, with 7 nucleotides matching TRBD1. J lost 5 bases, V lost 1 base, and 4 bases had no gene match. Germline loops: CDR1 LGHDT, CDR2 YNNKEL (reference sequence). CDR3 length: 14 amino acids. CDR3 nucleotides: TGTGCCAGCAGCCAAGCAGGGGGGGGAACTGAAGCTTTCTTT. Its translation: CASSQAGGGTEAFF.

The rearrangement joins TRBV10-1 to TRBJ1-2; a possible D gene is TRBD1 (5 bases). V gave up 0 bases and J gave up 6 bases, with 11 bases separating them. CDR3 length: 14 amino acids. Germline CDR1 WNHNN, CDR2 SYGVQD (reference sequence). The CDR3 spells CASSESDRGNGYTF. As DNA, the CDR3 is TGCGCCAGCAGTGAGTCGGATAGGGGTAATGGCTACACCTTC.

The rearrangement joins TRBV29-1 to TRBJ2-1; no reliable D call. The CDR3 consists of 13 residues. V lost 0 bases to trimming and J lost 15 bases, with 18 bases between them. Germline loops: CDR1 SQVTM, CDR2 ANQGSEA. The CDR3 protein is CSVEDLIGQVGFF. DNA for the CDR3: TGCAGCGTTGAAGATCTTATTGGTCAGGTTGGGTTCTTC.

V gene TRBV6-2 or TRBV6-3 combines with J gene TRBJ2-7; D call uncertain. This CDR3 has 16 residues. The germline gives CDR1 MNHEY, CDR2 SVGEGT. V lost 2 bases and J 0 bases, leaving 14 bases between the germline ends. The CDR3 spells CASSYVQGSGSYEQYV. CDR3 in DNA: TGTGCCAGCAGTTACGTGCAAGGATCGGGCTCCTACGAGCAGTACGTC.

Only a few counts were recorded for this clonotype. The V and J genes are TRBV6-6 and TRBJ2-4, with D possibly matching TRBD2 (7 bases). Trimming removed 2 bases at V and 1 base at J, with 9 bases between. Germline CDR1 and CDR2: MNHNY and SVGAGI (reference sequence). This CDR3 contains 15 residues. This CDR3 is CASSYGGAAKNIQYF. CDR3 in DNA: TGTGCCAGCAGTTACGGGGGGGCGGCCAAAAACATTCAGTACTTC.

This clonotype has more than one count but fewer than ten. The chain uses TRBV6-6 and TRBJ1-2, with D perhaps matching TRBD1 (5 bases). This CDR3 contains 16 residues. CDR1 is MNHNY and CDR2 is SVGAGI in the germline V gene (reference sequence). Trimming took off 7 bases at V and 4 bases at J, with 22 bases between the two ends. CDR3 nucleotide sequence: TGTGCCAGCAAGAGCCGGGACGTACTAAAGGGCTATGGCTACACCTTC. Translating gives CASKSRDVLKGYGYTF.

This clonotype was seen repeatedly, ten times or more. The J gene is TRBJ2-7, the V gene TRBV7-2, with TRBD2 as a possible D gene (7 bases). Germline loops: CDR1 SGHTA, CDR2 FQGNSA. The CDR3 totals 14 residues. With 3 bases removed from V and 6 bases from J, the gap between germline ends came to 15 bases. DNA of the CDR3: TGTGCCAGCAGCTTCGGAGGGGGGGGGCTCGAGCAGTACGTC. Its translation is CASSFGGGGLEQYV.